This record covers a single T cell receptor beta chain. This receptor's antigen is unknown. Base qualities were left out, and no much larger clone turns up one base away. This sample is part of a study of CD8 T cells in Susac syndrome (dated by TCRdb to the late 2010s). For context, the study as a whole: Among the Susac syndrome patients who were sequenced, clinically active disease was present in more than five and clinical remission was observed in under ten. At blood withdrawal, Susac syndrome patients were therapy-naive, treated with corticosteroids (with IVIg additionally given to some), or treated with IVIg alone. The study used repertoire sequencing to test whether antigen drove CD8+ T cell activation and differentiation in Susac syndrome. CD8+ T cell repertoire clonality was compared between approximately 12 healthy donors, approximately 14 Susac syndrome patients and around 15 multiple sclerosis patients. The paper's findings and limits, for the study overall: Clonal expansion was observed in Susac syndrome CD8+ repertoires, with the highest expansion in CD8+ TEMRA cells and greater expansion in clinically active than in remitting patients. The study acknowledged that relatively few individuals were included in the TCR sequencing and HLA analysis. Looking at Susac-specific public clones, the researchers identified approximately 15 in the total CD8+ repertoire and roughly 5 in the CD8+ TEMRA repertoire.

Peripheral blood CD8+ and CD4+ T cells from healthy donors, Susac syndrome patients and multiple sclerosis patients were profiled using high-throughput TCR beta sequencing. Recently defined diagnostic criteria for definite or probable disease were met by the Susac syndrome patients. CD8+ TEMRA cells were enriched by FACS, while bulk CD8+ and CD4+ T cells were purified by magnetic negative isolation. Blood was collected in EDTA tubes and processed within 24 hours, with PBMCs isolated through density gradient centrifugation. PBMCs destined for TCR sequencing were cryopreserved in liquid nitrogen and later thawed in a 37 °C water bath. The sorted or isolated CD4+, CD8+ and CD8+ TEMRA cells reached a purity of at least 90%. RNA was extracted using the RNeasy kit, and about 0.45 to 1 ug of the RNA was reverse transcribed with random hexamers. TCR beta CDR3 regions were amplified with the immunoSEQ multiplex PCR assay covering 54 Vbeta and 13 Jbeta segments. To correct PCR amplification bias, a synthetic template baseline was used for both primer optimization and computational correction. Concerning the study's data processing: Reads were annotated to V, D and J genes per IMGT and analyzed with immunoSEQ Analyzer, keeping only productive sequences. To calculate clonality, Shannon entropy was normalized by log2 of the number of productive unique sequences and then subtracted from one. Public and private clones were assessed among the 100 most prevalent clones of each patient and control. Susac-specific clones were defined as absent from healthy and MS cohorts, about 1,000 published viral clones and other ImmuneACCESS disease sequences. TCRdb reworked the public reads: Q25 trimming with fastp, MiXCR clone assembly, productive beta chains retained. Entries are consolidated by CDR3 protein sequence, retaining the most common genes and DNA. TCRdb's processing, not the authors' own work, is the source of the V and J calls. The sample table holds around 95,000 distinct CDR3 sequences, of which 95% were seen once. 0.3% of the sample is held by the ten biggest clonotypes.

The origin of this receptor is a human donor with Susac syndrome. The source material was CD8+ T cells from PBMCs.

Here the CDR3 is given as CATSAETPNTGELFF. The sequenced DNA is TGTGCCACCAGTGCAGAGACACCGAACACCGGGGAGCTGTTTTTT. The chain employs TRBV24-1 and TRBJ2-2, with no confident D gene call. V sheds 5 bases and J sheds 0 bases, leaving 9 bases between their ends. The cysteine opens and the phenylalanine closes a CDR3 of 15 amino acids. Solely the CDR3 DNA is kept, with 45 bases framed from the first base. Based on the germline V gene, the CDR1 and CDR2 sequences are KGHDR and SFDVKD.